Below are 15 T cell receptor beta chains sequenced from a single sample in a study of immune evolution from preneoplasia to lung adenocarcinoma. Generated by immunoSEQ multiplex PCR, the TCRdb table keeps only in-frame clones and is missing some. There are 6,000 or so clones in the sample; about three quarters occur only once, and around 3% lies in the top ten. The material sequenced was FFPE minimally invasive lung adenocarcinoma tissue. The receptors derive from a person aged 55-85 years with lung adenocarcinoma.

CDR3 protein: CASSQDQSRTRDNEQFF. In nucleotides, the CDR3 is TGCGCCAGCAGCCAAGATCAGTCGCGGACTAGAGACAATGAGCAGTTCTTC. V and J are TRBV4-3 and TRBJ2-1; 7 nucleotides align to TRBD2. This CDR3 has 17 amino acids. Germline values: CDR1 LGHNA, CDR2 YSLEER. V was clipped by 0 bases and J by 5 bases; unmatched bases: 10.

The rearrangement uses TRBV6-1 and TRBJ2-7, with a possible D match to TRBD1 (5 bases). Trimming stripped 6 bases from V and 6 bases from J, with 21 bases between. This CDR3 is built from 15 residues. Germline V gene lookup returns CDR1 MNHNS and CDR2 SASEGT. In DNA, the CDR3 is TGTGCCAGCAGCGAGAATACAGGTGCTCTGGGCGAGCAGTACTTC. This encodes CASSENTGALGEQYF.

The rearrangement joins TRBV30 to TRBJ2-7; the D gene is possibly TRBD2 (6 bases). Trimming cost V 3 bases and J 5 bases, with 20 bases left between them. This CDR3 region has 15 residues. From germline, CDR1 is GTSNPN and CDR2 SVGIG (reference sequence). CDR3 residues: CAWSEPGLYGDEQYF. The CDR3 region has the DNA TGTGCCTGGAGCGAACCGGGACTCTACGGGGACGAGCAGTACTTC.

The chain carries TRBV7-2 and TRBJ1-6, with D uncertain. V lost 5 bases, J lost 0 bases, and 11 bases lay in between. Germline V gene lookup returns CDR1 SGHTA and CDR2 FQGNSA. The CDR3 is 16 amino acids. This CDR3 reads CASSRVGSSYNSPLHF. The CDR3 DNA reads TGTGCCAGCAGCCGGGTGGGGAGCTCCTATAATTCACCCCTCCACTTT.

CDR3 DNA: TGTGCCACCAGCCAACAGGGCCATGGCTACACCTTC. Translation gives CATSQQGHGYTF. This chain joins TRBV15 and TRBJ1-2; TRBD1 might be the D (6 bases). This CDR3 has 12 residues. Between the trimmed V and J ends, which lost 5 bases and 6 bases, there was a span of 10 bases. The germline V gene encodes CDR1 LNHNV and CDR2 YYDKDF (reference sequence).

V is TRBV7-8 and J is TRBJ1-6, with 7 bases fitting TRBD1. The V gene's germline CDR1 is SGHVS and CDR2 FQNEAQ. This CDR3 contains 14 residues. V gave up 5 bases and J gave up 7 bases; unmatched junction bases: 5. The CDR3 sequence: CASSPDRRNSPLHF. CDR3 bases: TGTGCCAGCAGCCCGGACAGGAGGAATTCACCCCTCCACTTT.

The chain uses TRBV28 and TRBJ2-7; TRBD1 agrees at 8 bases. The CDR3 is 14 amino acids. Trimming removed 1 base from V and 5 bases from J; junction bases left unmatched: 4. Germline CDR1 reads MDHEN; CDR2 reads SYDVKM. The chain's CDR3 is CASSLFGQGNEQYF. Here the CDR3 DNA reads TGTGCCAGCAGTTTATTCGGACAGGGAAACGAGCAGTACTTC.

This sequence joins TRBV5-4 and TRBJ2-7; 9 bases fit TRBD2. After removal of 0 bases from V and 2 bases from J, the junction contained 3 bases not matched to a gene. Germline V gene lookup returns CDR1 SGHNT and CDR2 YYREEE (reference sequence). The CDR3 length is 15 residues. CDR3 sequence (DNA): TGTGCCAGCAGCTTGGAGGGCGGGAGGGCCTACGAGCAGTACTTC. Amino acids: CASSLEGGRAYEQYF.

Written as DNA, the CDR3 is TGTGCCAGTAGACTTTCCGGGACCCCTGGAAACACCATATATTTT. Its translation: CASRLSGTPGNTIYF. The chain carries TRBV19 and TRBJ1-3; TRBD1 might be the D (5 bases). There are 15 residues in the CDR3. V was cut by 6 bases and J by 2 bases, with 14 bases left in between. Germline CDR1 and CDR2: LNHDA and SQIVND (reference sequence).

This clone was observed once. The chain combines TRBV27 with TRBJ1-3; D may be TRBD1 (6 bases). This CDR3 is 19 amino acids long. CDR1 MNHEY and CDR2 SMNVEV come from the germline V gene (reference sequence). Between the trimmed V and J ends, which lost 4 bases and 1 base, there was a span of 23 bases. CDR3 in amino acids: CASSSLENSHGTSGNTIYF. DNA for the CDR3: TGTGCCAGCAGTTCCCTCGAAAATAGCCACGGGACATCTGGAAACACCATATATTTT.

The rearrangement uses TRBV10-3 and TRBJ2-7; 8 nucleotides agree with TRBD1. The CDR3 has 15 residues. V was clipped by 0 bases and J by 4 bases; unmatched bases: 5. Germline loops: CDR1 ENHRY, CDR2 SYGVKD. CDR3 amino acids: CAISESNRQGYEQYF. CDR3 DNA: TGTGCCATCAGTGAGTCGAATCGACAGGGGTACGAGCAGTACTTC.

This clone has just one count. The J gene is TRBJ2-7, the V gene TRBV2; D may correspond to TRBD1 or TRBD2 (5 bases each). CDR1 is SNHLY, CDR2 FYNNEI, per germline. CDR3 length equals 14 residues. The V and J ends lost 4 bases and 7 bases respectively, with 17 bases between them. The CDR3 sequence: CASSARDVIGEQYF. CDR3 coding DNA: TGTGCCAGCAGTGCACGGGACGTGATAGGGGAGCAGTACTTC. The entire variable domain, with the rest obtained from reference TRBV2 and TRBJ2-7, is as follows: EPEVTQTPSHQVTQMGQEVILRCVPISNHLYFYWYRQILGQKVEFLVSFYNNEISEKSEIFDDQFSVERPDGSNFTLKIRSTKLEDSAMYFCASSARDVIGEQYFGPGTRLTVT.

The V gene is TRBV6-5, the J gene TRBJ1-4, with 7 bases fitting TRBD1. The CDR3 has 14 amino acids. From germline, CDR1 is MNHEY and CDR2 SVGAGI. V shed 4 bases and J 4 bases; nucleotides not matched to a gene: 3. In DNA form, the CDR3 reads TGTGCCAGCAGTTCACAGGGGTTTAATGAAAAACTGTTTTTT. Amino acid sequence: CASSSQGFNEKLFF.

The chain combines TRBV6-1 with TRBJ2-7, with TRBD2 matching over 14 bases. The CDR3 sequence is 17 residues long. Germline V gene lookup returns CDR1 MNHNS and CDR2 SASEGT. V lost 0 bases to trimming and J lost 3 bases; unmatched junction nucleotides: 4. The CDR3 loop is CASSEAGLAGGLYEQYF. CDR3 in DNA: TGTGCCAGCAGTGAAGCCGGACTAGCGGGGGGTCTCTACGAGCAGTACTTC.

The rearrangement joins TRBV29-1 to TRBJ2-3; 13 bases line up with TRBD2. J gave up 3 bases and V 8 bases, and 14 bases lay outside the gene matches. The V gene's germline CDR1 is SQVTM and CDR2 ANQGSEA. The CDR3 contains 17 residues. CDR3 DNA sequence: TGCAGCTCCGTGGGACTAGCGGGGTCTCCAATTACAGATACGCAGTATTTT. Amino acids: CSSVGLAGSPITDTQYF.